The entry that follows covers one TCR beta chain sequence. It lacks a known antigen. Per-base quality was not reported, and no clone a single base away is much larger than it. What this sample's treatment or condition label stands for: live attenuated yellow fever vaccine strain. A standard Ficoll-Paque protocol was used to isolate PBMCs from peripheral blood. Dynabeads CD4 and CD8 positive selection kits were used to isolate CD4 and CD8 T-cell fractions. TriZol was used to extract RNA from bulk PBMCs, from CD4 and CD8 fractions, and from dextramer-positive and dextramer-negative fractions. The data were produced on an Illumina NovaSeq 6000. TCR cDNA was synthesized by 5'RACE template switching, through which a universal primer site and unique molecular identifiers were introduced. Priming for cDNA synthesis came from both the TCR alpha and TCR beta constant segments. Library amplification used two PCR steps, and the second PCR step added sample barcodes and sequencing adapters. Sequencing of the libraries was done on either Illumina HiSeq 2500 (2x100 bp) or NovaSeq (2x150 bp). On the authors' methods: MIGEC handled demultiplexing of reads and collapsing into UMI consensus sequences, while MiXCR performed V(D)J alignment. Vaccine-responding clonotypes were identified with edgeR using replicate PBMC samples, with FDR below 0.01 and a log2 fold change above 5 up to day 15 being required. Each bulk clonotype received a CD4 or CD8 identity based on whether the sequenced CD4 or CD8 repertoire contained that clonotype at higher abundance. Clones were called with MiXCR by TCRdb after fastp trimmed the public reads at Q25, and only in-frame beta chains were retained. Each CDR3 protein appears once, grouped with its most common genes and DNA. TCRdb's processing, not the authors' own work, is the source of the V and J calls. The sample profile shows approximately 330,000 distinct CDR3 sequences; 9.5% to 15% of them were found once. Around 3% of the sample rests with the top ten.

These data originate in a study of T cells after yellow fever vaccination (dated by TCRdb to the late 2010s). Some background on the complete study: The SMART-Seq v4 Ultra Low Input RNA kit was used to prepare libraries from fractions with low cell numbers. To follow T-cell clones before and after both primary and booster YFV17D yellow fever vaccination, bulk TCR alpha and beta repertoires underwent longitudinal sequencing. Two healthy male donors made up the cohort, one aged 18 to 29 years and the other aged 30 to 40 years. Blood samples were taken at several timepoints before and after primary and secondary immunization, and bulk PBMC replicates and cell subsets were isolated. Paper-wide results and their limitations: Because only a couple of donors were included in the study, the extent to which the findings can be generalized is limited. Most clones expanded after primary vaccination (almost 97% of CD4 and over 80% of CD8) were re-detected after the booster, suggesting that broad memory maintenance occurred. A small share of clonotypes was detected in both CD4 and CD8 compartments, with the overlap likely arising from convergent recombination. Computational filtering was needed because FACS-sorted repertoires could contain abundant contaminating clonotypes from the bulk population. Compared with the primary T-cell response, the secondary T-cell response was weaker but faster, peaking on day 5 rather than day 15.

The CDR3 spans 13 residues, from the cysteine through the phenylalanine. Of the read, only the CDR3 DNA is kept; its 39 bases are in frame from base 1. For CDR1 and CDR2, the germline V gene lists MNHGY and SVAAGI. Germline trimming amounts to 11 bases on V and 7 bases on J, with 5 as the count of junction bases outside the gene matches. The specimen was CD4+ T cells sorted from PBMCs, collected 15 days after the yellow fever booster vaccination. The sequence joins TRBV6-9 to TRBJ2-2; 12 central nucleotides agree with TRBD1. This TCR came from a man younger than 35 who received the YFV17D yellow fever vaccine. The DNA sequence is given as TGTGCCGGTGGGACAGGGGGCGACGGGGAGCTGTTTTTT. Its amino acids are CAGGTGGDGELFF.